This entry describes one TCR beta chain. In TCRdb, the PCR reads were re-called with MiXCR into one record per CDR3 protein. The sample records approximately 550,000 distinct CDR3 sequences, 25% being singletons. This CDR3 is built from 17 residues. V lost 6 bases to trimming and J lost 2 bases; unmatched junction nucleotides: 7. This sample was taken from a study of molecular identifiers for immune sequencing clone quantification. The source material was naive CD8+ T cells from blood, with Jurkat cell RNA spiked in. Indicated subset: FACS-sorted CD8+CD4-CCR7+CD45RA+ naive T cells. This receptor was identified in a human donor in good health. Some libraries in this study had Jurkat cell RNA spiked in. V is TRBV12-3 or TRBV12-4 and J is TRBJ2-3, with TRBD2 matching 14 bases. The CDR3 is CASSTGTSGGHTDTQYF. CDR3 nucleotides: TGTGCCAGCAGCACTGGGACTAGCGGGGGCCACACAGATACGCAGTATTTT.